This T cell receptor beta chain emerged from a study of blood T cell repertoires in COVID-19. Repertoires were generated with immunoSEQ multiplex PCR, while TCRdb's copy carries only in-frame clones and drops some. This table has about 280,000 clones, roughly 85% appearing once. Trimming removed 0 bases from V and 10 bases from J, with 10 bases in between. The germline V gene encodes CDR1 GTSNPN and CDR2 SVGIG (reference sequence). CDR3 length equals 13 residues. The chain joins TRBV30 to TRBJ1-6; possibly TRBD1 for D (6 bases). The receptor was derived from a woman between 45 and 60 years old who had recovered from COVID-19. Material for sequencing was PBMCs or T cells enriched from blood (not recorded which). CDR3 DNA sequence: TGTGCCTGGAGTGTACAGGGAGGGTCACCCCTCCACTTT. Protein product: CAWSVQGGSPLHF.